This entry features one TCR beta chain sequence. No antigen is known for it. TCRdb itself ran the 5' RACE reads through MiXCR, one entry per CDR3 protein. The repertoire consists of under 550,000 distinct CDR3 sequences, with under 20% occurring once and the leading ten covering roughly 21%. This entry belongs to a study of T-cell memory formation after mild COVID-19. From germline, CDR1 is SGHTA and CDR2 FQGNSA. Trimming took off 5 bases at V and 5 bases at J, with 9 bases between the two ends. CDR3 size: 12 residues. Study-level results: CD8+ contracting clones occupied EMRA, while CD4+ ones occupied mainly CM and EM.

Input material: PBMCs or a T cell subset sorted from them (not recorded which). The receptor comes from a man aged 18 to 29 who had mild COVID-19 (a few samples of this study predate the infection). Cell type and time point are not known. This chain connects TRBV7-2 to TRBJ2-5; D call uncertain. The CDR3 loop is CASSHLRETQYF. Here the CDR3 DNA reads TGTGCCAGCAGCCATCTGCGTGAGACCCAGTACTTC.